This T cell receptor beta chain was captured by sequencing in a study of response to subunit inactivated influenza vaccine. Points on this clonotype: Antigen specificity is unknown.

General study results and limits: After each seasonal influenza vaccination, few new T cells are recruited, the authors suggested.

From the RT-PCR reads, TCRdb called clonotypes with MiXCR, one entry per CDR3 protein. The data contain hundreds of thousands of distinct CDR3 sequences, roughly 14% of them singletons. Germline values: CDR1 LGHDT, CDR2 YNNKEL (reference sequence). The CDR3 is made up of 14 amino acids. V shed 1 base and J shed 3 bases, with 9 bases lying between them. The chain uses TRBV3-1 and TRBJ1-1; no definite D call. This TCR was recovered from a man between 45 and 60 years old who received an inactivated influenza vaccine. The specimen comprised PBMCs from blood, sampled 11 to 12 days after vaccination. The CDR3 spells CASSQATVDTEAFF. The CDR3 DNA is TGTGCCAGCAGCCAAGCCACCGTTGACACTGAAGCTTTCTTT. The variable domain in full, completed from reference TRBV3-1 and TRBJ1-1, reads DTAVSQTPKYLVTQMGNDKSIKCEQNLGHDTMYWYKQDSKKFLKIMFSYNNKELIINETVPNRFSPKSPDKAHLNLHINSLELGDSAVYFCASSQATVDTEAFFGQGTRLTVV.